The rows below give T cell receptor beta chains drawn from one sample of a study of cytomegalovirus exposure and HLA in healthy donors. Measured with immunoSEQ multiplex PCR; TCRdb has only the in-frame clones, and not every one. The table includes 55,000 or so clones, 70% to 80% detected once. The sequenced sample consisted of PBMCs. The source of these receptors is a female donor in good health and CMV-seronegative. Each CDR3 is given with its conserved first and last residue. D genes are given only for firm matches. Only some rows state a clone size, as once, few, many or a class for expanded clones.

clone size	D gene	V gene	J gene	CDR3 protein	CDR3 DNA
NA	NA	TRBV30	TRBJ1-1	CAWSVWGRDTEAFF	TGTGCCTGGAGTGTATGGGGCCGGGACACTGAAGCTTTCTTT
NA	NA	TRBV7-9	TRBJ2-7	CASSRAGRHEQYF	TGTGCCAGCAGCAGGGCAGGGCGGCACGAGCAGTACTTC
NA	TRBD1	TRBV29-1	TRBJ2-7	CSVRTGDYEQYF	TGCAGCGTTCGGACAGGGGACTACGAGCAGTACTTC
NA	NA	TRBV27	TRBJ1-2	CASSSPGGGGYTF	TGTGCCAGCAGTTCTCCGGGGGGCGGAGGCTACACCTTC
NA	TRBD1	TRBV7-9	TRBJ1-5	CSSSPGTGYNQPQHF	TGTTCCAGCAGTCCAGGGACAGGGTACAATCAGCCCCAGCATTTT
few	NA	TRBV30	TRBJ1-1	CAWLTGLRTEAFF	TGTGCCTGGCTCACCGGACTCCGCACTGAAGCTTTCTTT
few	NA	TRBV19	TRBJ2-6	CASRGQLPGANVLTF	TGTGCCAGTAGAGGACAGCTCCCTGGGGCCAACGTCCTGACTTTC
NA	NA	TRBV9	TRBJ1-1	CASSPLGGSNTEAFF	TGTGCCAGCAGCCCCCTCGGGGGGAGTAACACTGAAGCTTTCTTT
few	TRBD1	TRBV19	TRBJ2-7	CASSQTGQGPYEQYF	TGTGCCAGTAGTCAGACGGGACAGGGCCCCTACGAGCAGTACTTC
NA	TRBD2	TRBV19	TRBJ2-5	CATRDHSSGGQETQYF	TGTGCCACCCGCGACCACTCTAGCGGGGGACAAGAGACCCAGTACTTC
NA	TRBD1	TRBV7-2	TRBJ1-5	CASSQGDQPQHF	TGTGCCAGCAGTCAGGGGGATCAGCCCCAGCATTTT
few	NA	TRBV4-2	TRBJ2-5	CASSQEGPGSGETQYF	TGTGCCAGCAGCCAAGAGGGGCCTGGCTCGGGAGAGACCCAGTACTTC
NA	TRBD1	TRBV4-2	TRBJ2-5	CASSREQGAVETQYF	TGTGCCAGCAGCCGGGAACAGGGGGCAGTGGAGACCCAGTACTTC
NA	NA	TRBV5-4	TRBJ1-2	CASSLGGRISNYGYTF	TGTGCCAGCAGCTTGGGGGGCCGAATCTCTAACTATGGCTACACCTTC
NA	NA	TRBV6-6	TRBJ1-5	CASSSTTGSNQPQHF	TGTGCCAGCAGTTCCACCACAGGAAGCAATCAGCCCCAGCATTTT
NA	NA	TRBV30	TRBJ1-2	CAWSATVSNYGYTF	TGTGCCTGGAGTGCAACAGTGAGCAACTATGGCTACACCTTC
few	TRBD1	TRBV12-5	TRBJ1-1	CASGSTTGQGTTEAFF	TGTGCTAGTGGTTCGACCACGGGACAGGGAACGACTGAAGCTTTCTTT
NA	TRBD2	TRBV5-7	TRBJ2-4	CASSLFPSGGALAKNIQYF	TGTGCCAGCAGCTTGTTTCCTAGCGGGGGGGCCCTGGCCAAAAACATTCAGTACTTC
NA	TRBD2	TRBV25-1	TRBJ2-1	CASSELGRGNEQFF	TGTGCCAGCAGTGAATTAGGGCGGGGGAATGAGCAGTTCTTC
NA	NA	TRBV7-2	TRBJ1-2	CASSPDTNYGYTF	TGTGCCAGCAGTCCGGACACCAACTATGGCTACACCTTC
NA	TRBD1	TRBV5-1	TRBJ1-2	CASSPADRDSGYTF	TGCGCCAGCAGCCCAGCGGACAGGGATTCTGGCTACACCTTC
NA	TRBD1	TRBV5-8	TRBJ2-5	CASSSSGTGYWETQYF	TGTGCCAGCAGCTCGTCCGGGACAGGGTATTGGGAGACCCAGTACTTC
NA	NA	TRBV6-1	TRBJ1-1	CASSEVAGAGTEAFF	TGTGCCAGCAGTGAAGTGGCGGGGGCAGGCACTGAAGCTTTCTTT
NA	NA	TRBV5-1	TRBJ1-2	CASSPRAGSHYGYTF	TGCGCCAGCAGCCCCCGGGCGGGTAGCCACTATGGCTACACCTTC
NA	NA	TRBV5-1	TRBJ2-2	CASSFTGVPNTGELFF	TGCGCCAGCAGCTTCACAGGAGTCCCCAACACCGGGGAGCTGTTTTTT
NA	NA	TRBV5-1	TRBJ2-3	CASSLGDGDTQYF	TGCGCCAGCAGCTTGGGAGACGGGGATACGCAGTATTTT
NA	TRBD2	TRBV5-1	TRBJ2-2	CASSPFSGGADTGELFF	TGCGCCAGCAGCCCTTTTAGCGGGGGGGCCGACACCGGGGAGCTGTTTTTT
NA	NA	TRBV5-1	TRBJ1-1	CASSFGLMNTEAFF	TGCGCCAGCAGCTTTGGCTTAATGAACACTGAAGCTTTCTTT
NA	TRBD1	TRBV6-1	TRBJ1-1	CASKGPGQGAAFF	TGTGCCAGCAAGGGGCCGGGACAGGGGGCAGCTTTCTTT
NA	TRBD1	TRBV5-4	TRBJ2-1	CASSLTGQGGNDEQFF	TGTGCCAGCAGCTTAACGGGACAGGGAGGTAACGATGAGCAGTTCTTC
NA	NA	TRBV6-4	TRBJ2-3	CASSASRSGTQYF	TGTGCCAGCAGCGCCAGTAGATCGGGTACGCAGTATTTT
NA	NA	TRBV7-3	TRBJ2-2	CASRFLGGIGELFF	TGTGCCAGCAGATTTCTAGGGGGTATCGGGGAGCTGTTTTTT
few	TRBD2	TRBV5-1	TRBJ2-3	CASSLVAGGNTQYF	TGCGCCAGCAGCTTGGTTGCGGGGGGAAATACGCAGTATTTT
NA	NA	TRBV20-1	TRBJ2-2	CSAKGAGELFF	TGCAGTGCTAAGGGGGCCGGGGAGCTGTTTTTT
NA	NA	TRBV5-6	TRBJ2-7	CASSVYRSSYEQYF	TGTGCCAGCAGCGTTTACCGGAGCTCCTACGAGCAGTACTTC
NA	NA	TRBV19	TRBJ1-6	CASSMAISSYNSPLHF	TGTGCCAGTAGTATGGCCATCAGCTCCTATAATTCACCCCTCCACTTT
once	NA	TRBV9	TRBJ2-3	CASSPQPGQGTDTQYF	TGTGCCAGCAGCCCCCAACCGGGACAAGGCACAGATACGCAGTATTTT
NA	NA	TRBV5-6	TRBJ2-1	CASSFKGGFFYRSYNEQFF	TGTGCCAGCAGCTTTAAGGGAGGATTTTTTTATCGCTCCTACAATGAGCAGTTCTTC
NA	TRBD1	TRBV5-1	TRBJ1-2	CASSLYPGQIANYGYTF	TGCGCCAGCAGCTTGTACCCGGGACAGATAGCTAACTATGGCTACACCTTC
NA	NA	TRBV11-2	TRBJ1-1	CASSLGEWGRRWNTEAFF	TGTGCCAGCAGCTTAGGAGAGTGGGGGCGTCGGTGGAACACTGAAGCTTTCTTT
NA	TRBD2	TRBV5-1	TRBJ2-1	CASSLVAGGPLGAEQFF	TGCGCCAGCAGCTTGGTAGCGGGGGGGCCCTTGGGGGCTGAGCAGTTCTTC
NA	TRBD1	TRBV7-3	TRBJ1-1	CASSETGALTEAFF	TGTGCCAGCAGCGAGACAGGGGCCCTCACTGAAGCTTTCTTT
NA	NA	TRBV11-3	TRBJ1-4	CASSLVCRGCEEKLFF	TGTGCCAGCAGCTTAGTATGCAGGGGCTGCGAAGAAAAACTGTTTTTT
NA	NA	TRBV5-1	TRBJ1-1	CASSFTGIMNTEAFF	TGCGCCAGCAGCTTTACAGGGATCATGAACACTGAAGCTTTCTTT
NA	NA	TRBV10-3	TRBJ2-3	CAISESQGPDTQYF	TGTGCCATCAGTGAGTCCCAGGGTCCAGATACGCAGTATTTT
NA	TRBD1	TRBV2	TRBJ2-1	CASLARTGLGNEQFF	TGTGCCAGCTTGGCCCGGACAGGGTTGGGCAATGAGCAGTTCTTC
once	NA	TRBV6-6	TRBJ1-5	CASIQRQLSNQPQHF	TGTGCCAGCATCCAGAGGCAATTGAGCAATCAGCCCCAGCATTTT
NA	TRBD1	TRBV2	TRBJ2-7	CATSGGDGLSPYEQYF	TGTGCCACCTCAGGGGGAGACGGACTTTCCCCCTACGAGCAGTACTTC
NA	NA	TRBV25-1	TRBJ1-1	CASSEFTGVTLNTEAFF	TGTGCCAGCAGTGAATTCACAGGAGTGACGTTGAACACTGAAGCTTTCTTT
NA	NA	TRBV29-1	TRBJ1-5	CSVNQGPNQPQHF	TGCAGCGTTAACCAGGGGCCCAATCAGCCCCAGCATTTT
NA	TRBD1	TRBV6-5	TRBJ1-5	CASRTGQTGQPQHF	TGTGCCAGCAGGACGGGACAGACGGGTCAGCCCCAGCATTTT
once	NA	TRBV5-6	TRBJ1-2	CASSLRGSLGYTF	TGTGCCAGCAGCTTGAGGGGGTCTCTTGGCTACACCTTC
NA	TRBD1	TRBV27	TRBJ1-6	CASSPYRGGSSPLHF	TGTGCCAGCAGCCCTTACAGGGGTGGTAGTTCACCCCTCCACTTT
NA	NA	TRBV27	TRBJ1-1	CASSLTTGGTEAFF	TGTGCCAGCAGTTTGACGACGGGGGGGACTGAAGCTTTCTTT
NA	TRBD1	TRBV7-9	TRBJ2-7	CASSLRQGVSSYEQYF	TGTGCCAGCAGCTTACGACAGGGGGTTAGCTCCTACGAGCAGTACTTC